This TCR beta chain was captured in a study of coeliac disease. Study background: Refractory type I patients had normal intraepithelial cells despite over 12 months' diet failure.

General study findings and limits: Unbiased detection of gliadin-specific T cells was judged not feasible with this approach.

On this clone: Its antigen remains unidentified.

Sequencing used one aliquot of 500,000 to 550,000 cells per fraction. Sequencing was performed with immunoSEQ multiplex PCR; in TCRdb, only in-frame clones are kept and a portion is missing. The sample includes over 7,000 clones, 57% of them seen just once. This clonotype was obtained from a woman in her sixties with celiac disease. Material: intraepithelial lymphocytes from the gut.

For the CDR3, the DNA is TGTGCCAGCAGCTTCGGGCAGGGCAATGAGCAGTTCTTC. It is translated as CASSFGQGNEQFF. V usage is TRBV7-7 and J usage is TRBJ2-1, with D tentatively TRBD1 (5 bases). V gave up 3 bases and J gave up 6 bases, with 9 bases separating them. The length of the CDR3 is 13 residues. CDR1 is SSHAT and CDR2 is FNYEAQ in the germline V gene (reference sequence).